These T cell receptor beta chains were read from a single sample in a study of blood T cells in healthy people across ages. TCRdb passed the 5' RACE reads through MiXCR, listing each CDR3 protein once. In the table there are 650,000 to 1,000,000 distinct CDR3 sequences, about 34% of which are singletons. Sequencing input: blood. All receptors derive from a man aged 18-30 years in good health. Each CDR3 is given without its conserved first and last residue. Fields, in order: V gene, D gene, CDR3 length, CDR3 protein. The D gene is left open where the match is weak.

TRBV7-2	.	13	ASSLREGRNTEAF
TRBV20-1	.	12	SAPPPGVTGELF
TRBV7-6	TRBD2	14	ASSLTSGGVSYEQY
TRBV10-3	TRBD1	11	AISTDRGNGYT
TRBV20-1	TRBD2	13	SARVRGGATDTQY
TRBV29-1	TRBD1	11	SVGGQGDYGYT
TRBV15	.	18	ATSREDLVFGGRAGYEQY
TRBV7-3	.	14	ASSRSRQGGPNEQF
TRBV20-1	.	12	SAMEGNRGTEAF
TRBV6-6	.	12	ASSYSLGEVGYT
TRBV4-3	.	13	ASSQDANSPSEAF
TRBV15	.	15	ATSTDDSSPAKNIQY
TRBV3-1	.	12	ASSQGALQETQY
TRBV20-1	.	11	SASRDGGQGQY
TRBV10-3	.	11	AISGTPNTEAF
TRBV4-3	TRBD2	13	ASSQEWGGSSRQF
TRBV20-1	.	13	SARDDLGHNEKLF
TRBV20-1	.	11	SASGRGRDTQY
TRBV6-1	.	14	ASRVARGPSTDTQY
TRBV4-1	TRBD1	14	ASSQDQGQASSPLH
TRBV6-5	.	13	ASTQVGSGANVLT
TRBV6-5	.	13	ASRPAPSSGNTIY
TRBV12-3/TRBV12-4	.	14	ASSIGGGLGGYEQY
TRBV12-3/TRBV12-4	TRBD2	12	ASTTTSGGYEQY
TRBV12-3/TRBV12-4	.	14	ASRQRSRGPTDTQY
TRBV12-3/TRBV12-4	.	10	ASSKIGQPQH
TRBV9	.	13	ASSVGAGSYNEQF
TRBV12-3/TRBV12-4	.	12	ASRPTLYQETQY
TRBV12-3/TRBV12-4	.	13	ASSGTRETYKEQF
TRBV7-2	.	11	ASSWYVNTEAF
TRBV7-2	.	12	ASSFQRSVETQY
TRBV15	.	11	ATSQNSRWGYT
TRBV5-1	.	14	ASSLGGGGPYNEQY
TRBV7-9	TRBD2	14	ASSPWTSGEQETQY
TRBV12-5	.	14	ASGLVLGGRNEKLF
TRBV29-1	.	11	SVEDSRGGGYT
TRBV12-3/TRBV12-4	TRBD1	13	ASSPMWTGDQPQH
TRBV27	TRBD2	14	ASRKPGLAGQETQY
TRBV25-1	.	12	ASSGTAAIGEQY
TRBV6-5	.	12	ASSATTTGTEAF
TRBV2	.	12	ASRAIQGQDGYT
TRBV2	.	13	ASSETGVSSSPLH
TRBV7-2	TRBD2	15	ASSQEISGGKTDTQY
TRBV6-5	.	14	ASSYGGRRRTSPLH
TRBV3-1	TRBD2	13	ASSQLAGEYNEQF
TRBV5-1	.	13	ASSLDPQGSYEQY
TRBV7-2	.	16	ASTGPSGAFLGSYEQY
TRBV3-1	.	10	ASSQLTGPQH
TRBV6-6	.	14	ASSYALRGVDEKLF
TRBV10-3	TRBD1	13	AILRLRDTGGEQY
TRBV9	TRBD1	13	AGSVATGGFYGYT
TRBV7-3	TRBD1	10	ASSSTDRVLY